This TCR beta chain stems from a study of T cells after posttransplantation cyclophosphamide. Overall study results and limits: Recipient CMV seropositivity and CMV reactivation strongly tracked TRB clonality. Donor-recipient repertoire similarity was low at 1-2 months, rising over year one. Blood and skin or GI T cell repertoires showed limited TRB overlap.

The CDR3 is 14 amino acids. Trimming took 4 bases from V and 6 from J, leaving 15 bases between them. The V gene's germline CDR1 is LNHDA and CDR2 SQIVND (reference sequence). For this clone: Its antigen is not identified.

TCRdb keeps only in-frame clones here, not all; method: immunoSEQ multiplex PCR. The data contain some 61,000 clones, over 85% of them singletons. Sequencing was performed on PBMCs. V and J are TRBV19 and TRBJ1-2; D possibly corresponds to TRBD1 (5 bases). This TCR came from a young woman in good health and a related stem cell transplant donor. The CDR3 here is CASSKAGQRDGYTF. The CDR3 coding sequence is TGTGCCAGTAGTAAGGCAGGACAACGGGATGGCTACACCTTC.